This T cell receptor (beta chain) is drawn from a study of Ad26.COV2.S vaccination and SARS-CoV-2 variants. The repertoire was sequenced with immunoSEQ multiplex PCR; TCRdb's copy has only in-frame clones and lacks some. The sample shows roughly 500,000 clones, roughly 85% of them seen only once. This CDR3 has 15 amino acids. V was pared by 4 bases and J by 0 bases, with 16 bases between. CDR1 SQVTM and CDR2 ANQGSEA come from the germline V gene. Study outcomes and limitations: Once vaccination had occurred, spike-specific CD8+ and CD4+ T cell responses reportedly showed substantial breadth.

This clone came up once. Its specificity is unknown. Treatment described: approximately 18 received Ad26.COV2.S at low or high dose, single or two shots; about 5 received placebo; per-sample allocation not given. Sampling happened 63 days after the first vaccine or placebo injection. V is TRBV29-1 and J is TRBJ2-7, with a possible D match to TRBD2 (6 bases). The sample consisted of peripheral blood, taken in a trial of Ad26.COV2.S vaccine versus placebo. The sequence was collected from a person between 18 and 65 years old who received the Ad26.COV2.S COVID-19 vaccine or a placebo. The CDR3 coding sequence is TGCAGCGTTGGGAGAAGGGCGGGGAGCTCCTACGAGCAGTACTTC. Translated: CSVGRRAGSSYEQYF.